Listed below are T cell receptor beta chains from one sample, sequenced in a study of T cell responses to AZD1222 COVID-19 vaccine. The data were produced by immunoSEQ multiplex PCR, yet TCRdb's version contains in-frame clones alone and is incomplete. The data hold 95,000 to 150,000 clones, with approximately 92% observed a single time. This specimen was peripheral blood, taken on day 0 of AZD1222 vaccination. Receptors originate from an adult in good health. Both conserved end residues are part of each CDR3. A D gene is named only where the DNA matches it firmly. Size tells how often a clone was seen (once, few, many) or the class of an expanded clone, and some rows leave it out.

V gene: TRBV2; D gene: -; clone size: -; J gene: TRBJ1-2; CDR3 DNA: TGTGCCAGCATGCCGGACGCTAACTATGGCTACACCTTC; CDR3 protein: CASMPDANYGYTF
V gene: TRBV5-6; D gene: TRBD2; clone size: -; J gene: TRBJ2-3; CDR3 DNA: TGTGCCAGCAGCTTGGCGTCTAGCGGGAGTCGGGGGGGAGATACGCAGTATTTT; CDR3 protein: CASSLASSGSRGGDTQYF
V gene: TRBV29-1; D gene: TRBD2; clone size: -; J gene: TRBJ2-7; CDR3 DNA: TGCAGCGTGGGGGTCGTAGCGGGAGTAAGGGAGCAGTACTTC; CDR3 protein: CSVGVVAGVREQYF
V gene: TRBV28; D gene: -; clone size: -; J gene: TRBJ2-5; CDR3 DNA: TGTGCCAGCAGCCACACAGGGCCCGAGACCCAGTACTTC; CDR3 protein: CASSHTGPETQYF
V gene: TRBV21-1; D gene: -; clone size: -; J gene: TRBJ2-7; CDR3 DNA: TGTGCCTCTCCTGGGGCCGGGACCGGCGAGCAGTACTTC; CDR3 protein: CASPGAGTGEQYF
V gene: TRBV18; D gene: -; clone size: -; J gene: TRBJ1-4; CDR3 DNA: TGTGCCAGCTCACCGGTTCACCCAGGACCCAGGGATGAAAAACTGTTTTTT; CDR3 protein: CASSPVHPGPRDEKLFF
V gene: TRBV5-1; D gene: TRBD1; clone size: -; J gene: TRBJ2-5; CDR3 DNA: TGCGCCAGCACCATGGACAGGGGGCGAGAGACCCAGTACTTC; CDR3 protein: CASTMDRGRETQYF
V gene: TRBV5-5; D gene: -; clone size: once; J gene: TRBJ2-7; CDR3 DNA: TGTGCCAGCAGCCCAGGGGTAGGCGAGCAGTACTTC; CDR3 protein: CASSPGVGEQYF
V gene: TRBV28; D gene: TRBD1; clone size: -; J gene: TRBJ1-5; CDR3 DNA: TGTGCCAGCAGTTTATGGCGGACAGGGGGCTCTCAGCCCCAGCATTTT; CDR3 protein: CASSLWRTGGSQPQHF
V gene: TRBV19; D gene: TRBD1; clone size: -; J gene: TRBJ1-6; CDR3 DNA: TGTGCCAGTAGTATACGGACCACCGACAGGGCGGGTTCACCCCTCCACTTT; CDR3 protein: CASSIRTTDRAGSPLHF
V gene: TRBV11-3; D gene: -; clone size: -; J gene: TRBJ2-2; CDR3 DNA: TGTGCCAGCAGTCTCAGGGGCAGGGGAAACACCGGGGAGCTGTTTTTT; CDR3 protein: CASSLRGRGNTGELFF
V gene: TRBV14; D gene: -; clone size: -; J gene: TRBJ2-1; CDR3 DNA: TGTGCCAGCAGCCAAGAAAGGCGACATGGACAACAGTTCTTC; CDR3 protein: CASSQERRHGQQFF
V gene: TRBV28; D gene: -; clone size: -; J gene: TRBJ1-6; CDR3 DNA: TGTGCCAGCGGCCCAGGAAGGTCCCTCCACTTT; CDR3 protein: CASGPGRSLHF
V gene: TRBV6-5; D gene: -; clone size: once; J gene: TRBJ1-2; CDR3 DNA: TGTGCCAGCAGTCAAAACAGGGTTGAAGGCTACACCTTC; CDR3 protein: CASSQNRVEGYTF
V gene: TRBV12-3/TRBV12-4; D gene: -; clone size: once; J gene: TRBJ2-1; CDR3 DNA: TGTGCCAGCAGTTCCCAACAGGGTGGCGAGTTCTTC; CDR3 protein: CASSSQQGGEFF
V gene: TRBV10-3; D gene: TRBD1; clone size: -; J gene: TRBJ1-6; CDR3 DNA: TGTGCCATCAAAAACCGGGACAGCCCCAATTCACCCCTCCACTTT; CDR3 protein: CAIKNRDSPNSPLHF
V gene: TRBV18; D gene: -; clone size: -; J gene: TRBJ1-1; CDR3 DNA: TGTGCCAGCTCACCAGGGTGGTGGACTGAAGCTTTCTTT; CDR3 protein: CASSPGWWTEAFF